These 10 T cell receptor beta chains were sequenced from one sample in a study of blood T cell repertoires in COVID-19. Repertoires were generated with immunoSEQ multiplex PCR, while TCRdb's copy carries only in-frame clones and drops some. Among about 140,000 clones listed, 75% to 85% were seen once. The material sequenced was peripheral blood. These receptors all stem from a woman aged 45-59 years with acute or convalescent COVID-19.

The CDR3 sequence: CASSETVQGGTEAFF. CDR3 bases: TGCGCCAGCAGTGAGACTGTGCAGGGCGGAACTGAAGCTTTCTTT. V and J are TRBV10-2 and TRBJ1-1; D possibly corresponds to TRBD1 (5 bases). Germline loops: CDR1 WSHSY, CDR2 SAAADI. The ends were cut back, 2 bases at V and 5 bases at J, with 15 bases in the middle. The CDR3 spans 15 residues.

The chain couples TRBV7-3 to TRBJ1-2; D may be TRBD1 (6 bases). V was cut by 6 bases and J by 5 bases, with 13 bases left in between. Germline CDR1 SGHTA, CDR2 FQGTGA. This CDR3 is built from 13 residues. CDR3 DNA: TGTGCCAGCAGTTTTGACAGGCAATATGGCTACACCTTC. It specifies CASSFDRQYGYTF.

The chain joins TRBV7-9 to TRBJ2-1; 8 nucleotides line up with TRBD1. This CDR3 comprises 14 residues. J gave up 6 bases and V 2 bases, and 3 bases lay outside the gene matches. Germline V gene lookup returns CDR1 SEHNR and CDR2 FQNEAQ (reference sequence). CDR3 sequence reads: CASSLPDRGNEQFF. The DNA for the CDR3 is TGTGCCAGCAGCTTACCCGACAGGGGCAATGAGCAGTTCTTC.

V is TRBV4-3 and J is TRBJ2-7; a possible D gene is TRBD2 (5 bases). Looked up from germline, CDR1 is LGHNA and CDR2 is YSLEER. Trimming pared 4 bases from V and 7 bases from J, leaving 17 bases between. This CDR3 contains 14 residues. The CDR3 spells CASSRASDSREQYF. Written as DNA, the CDR3 is TGCGCCAGCAGCCGGGCCTCGGACTCGAGGGAGCAGTACTTC.

The J gene is TRBJ2-2, the V gene TRBV7-3; 9 nucleotides agree with TRBD1. CDR1 is SGHTA, CDR2 FQGTGA, per germline. CDR3 length: 17 amino acids. V trimming: 5 bases; J trimming: 4 bases; junction bases outside the gene matches: 11. CDR3 in DNA: TGTGCCAGCAGCAAACGGACAGGGGCCTCGAGCACCGGGGAGCTGTTTTTT. Translated: CASSKRTGASSTGELFF.

This chain links TRBV27 with TRBJ1-5; D is unclear. The CDR3 runs to 13 residues. V lost 3 bases and J 6 bases, leaving 9 bases between the germline ends. The germline V gene has CDR1 MNHEY and CDR2 SMNVEV (reference sequence). CDR3 amino acids: CASSFRGIQPQHF. The CDR3 region has the DNA TGTGCCAGCAGTTTTCGGGGTATTCAGCCCCAGCATTTT.

The chain uses TRBV11-3 and TRBJ2-6; D unclear. This CDR3 has 15 residues. Germline loops: CDR1 SGHNT, CDR2 YENEEA. Trimming shortened V by 1 base and J by 2 bases, and 6 bases separated the two germline ends. Here the CDR3 reads CASSLGATGANVLTF. In nucleotides, the CDR3 is TGTGCCAGCAGCTTAGGGGCCACTGGGGCCAACGTCCTGACTTTC.

The genes are TRBV7-6 and TRBJ2-5, with 8 bases fitting TRBD2. V shed 4 bases and J 2 bases; nucleotides not matched to a gene: 12. The CDR3 is 17 amino acids. CDR1 is SGHVS, CDR2 FNYEAQ, per germline. The CDR3 spells CASSSPRSPGGQETQYF. For the CDR3, the DNA is TGTGCCAGCAGCTCCCCAAGAAGCCCGGGGGGGCAAGAGACCCAGTACTTC.

The CDR3 nucleotides read TGCGCCAGCAGCTTCCGACAGGGGTCTAATGAAAAACTGTTTTTT. As protein: CASSFRQGSNEKLFF. V gene TRBV5-1 combines with J gene TRBJ1-4, with 8 nucleotides matching TRBD1. Germline lookup yields CDR1 SGHRS and CDR2 YFSETQ. This CDR3 has 15 residues. J lost 3 bases, V lost 2 bases, and 3 bases had no gene match. The variable domain in full, completed from reference TRBV5-1 and TRBJ1-4, reads KAGVTQTPRYLIKTRGQQVTLSCSPISGHRSVSWYQQTPGQGLQFLFEYFSETQRNKGNFPGRFSGRQFSNSRSEMNVSTLELGDSALYLCASSFRQGSNEKLFFGSGTQLSVL.

Written as DNA, the CDR3 is TGTGCCAGCAGCCGGTACTATTTGAGCTCCTACGAGCAGTACTTC. This encodes CASSRYYLSSYEQYF. This chain connects TRBV3-1 (or the pseudogene TRBV3-2) to TRBJ2-7; D not resolved. The ends were cut back, 4 bases at V and 0 bases at J, with 13 bases in the middle. CDR1 and CDR2 (germline): LGHDT, YNNKEL (reference sequence). The CDR3 extends over 15 amino acids.